These 23 T cell receptor beta chains were all obtained from the same sample, sequenced in a study of blood T cell repertoires in COVID-19. TCRdb's table, derived via immunoSEQ multiplex PCR, lists solely in-frame clones and lacks some. The data show about 280,000 clones, around 89% seen once. The sequenced sample consisted of peripheral blood. Receptors originate from a man in his forties or fifties with acute or convalescent COVID-19.

J is TRBJ2-7 and V is TRBV27; D may be TRBD2 (6 bases). CDR3 length: 14 residues. The ends were cut back, 8 bases at V and 0 bases at J, with 14 bases in the middle. Germline V CDR1 and CDR2: MNHEY, SMNVEV (reference sequence). The CDR3 sequence is CASGTGDLSYEQYF. The CDR3 nucleotides are TGTGCCAGCGGGACTGGGGATCTCTCCTACGAGCAGTACTTC.

The rearrangement joins TRBV14 to TRBJ1-2, with 9 bases identical to TRBD1. Germline CDR1 SGHDN, CDR2 FVKESK. V was pared by 1 base and J by 5 bases, with 2 bases of the junction left unmatched. The CDR3 has 14 amino acids. As DNA, the CDR3 is TGTGCCAGCAGCCAAGGGACAGGGGAGTATGGCTACACCTTC. Its translation is CASSQGTGEYGYTF.

The J gene is TRBJ1-1, the V gene TRBV14; D not resolved. The germline V gene has CDR1 SGHDN and CDR2 FVKESK. Between the trimmed V and J ends, which lost 0 bases and 7 bases, there was a span of 9 bases. The CDR3 runs 13 residues. In DNA, the CDR3 is TGTGCCAGCAGCCAAGAGATGGCCAGTGAAGCTTTCTTT. It codes for CASSQEMASEAFF.

This CDR3 is CASSYKGRVTEAFF. The CDR3 DNA is TGTGCCAGCAGTTACAAAGGCAGGGTAACTGAAGCTTTCTTT. The chain carries TRBV6-5 and TRBJ1-1; D is perhaps TRBD1 (5 bases). V lost 2 bases and J lost 5, with 12 bases in between. The length of the CDR3 is 14 residues. Germline-derived CDR1 and CDR2 are MNHEY and SVGAGI.

The chain combines TRBV2 with TRBJ2-1, with D possibly being TRBD2 (5 bases). Germline V gene sequence: CDR1 SNHLY, CDR2 FYNNEI. The length of the CDR3 is 14 residues. Trimming took off 5 bases at V and 5 bases at J, with 13 bases between the two ends. CDR3 loop: CASSSAVMNNEQFF. The CDR3 DNA reads as TGTGCCAGCAGTTCAGCGGTTATGAACAATGAGCAGTTCTTC.

The chain links TRBV7-9 to TRBJ2-3, with D perhaps TRBD2 (6 bases). Trimming shortened V by 0 bases and J by 0 bases, and 10 bases separated the two germline ends. Germline V lookup: CDR1 SEHNR, CDR2 FQNEAQ (reference sequence). This CDR3 has 16 amino acids. Here the CDR3 reads CASSLAGGVSTDTQYF. The CDR3 DNA reads TGTGCCAGCAGCTTAGCCGGCGGGGTTAGCACAGATACGCAGTATTTT.

The chain joins TRBV2 to TRBJ2-1, with 9 bases identical to TRBD2. Losses at the gene ends were 2 bases for V and 4 bases for J; bases not matched to a gene: 6. The CDR3 is made up of 16 amino acids. Germline V gene sequence: CDR1 SNHLY, CDR2 FYNNEI. The CDR3 is CASSERRGGVYNEQFF. In nucleotides, the CDR3 is TGTGCCAGCAGTGAACGGCGGGGGGGCGTATACAATGAGCAGTTCTTC.

The chain is built from TRBV30 and TRBJ1-4; D unresolved. The CDR3 covers 14 residues. V shed 2 bases and J shed 10 bases, with 17 bases lying between them. Germline assignment: CDR1 GTSNPN and CDR2 SVGIG (reference sequence). The CDR3 reads CAWSPSSTEGKLFF. In DNA form, the CDR3 reads TGTGCCTGGAGTCCTTCCTCGACCGAGGGAAAACTGTTTTTT.

The gene calls are TRBV4-1 and TRBJ2-2, with D unresolved. This CDR3 spans 14 amino acids. The germline CDR1 and CDR2 sequences are MGHRA and YSYEKL. V was pared by 0 bases and J by 6 bases, with 8 bases between. The CDR3 DNA reads as TGCGCCAGCAGCCAAGATCGAGTTGCCGGGGAGCTGTTTTTT. Protein product: CASSQDRVAGELFF.

This chain joins TRBV3-1 (or the pseudogene TRBV3-2) and TRBJ2-3; a possible D gene is TRBD2 (6 bases). Trimming cost V 0 bases and J 5 bases, with 18 bases left between them. CDR1 and CDR2 (germline): LGHDT, YNNKEL (reference sequence). The CDR3 is 17 amino acids. The CDR3 loop is CASSQDLAGPKGDTQYF. CDR3 sequence (DNA): TGTGCCAGCAGCCAAGACTTGGCGGGGCCCAAGGGAGATACGCAGTATTTT.

CDR3 sequence reads: CASSQPTGTDTQYF. CDR3 DNA: TGTGCCAGCAGCCAACCAACTGGCACAGATACGCAGTATTTT. The chain recombines TRBV5-6 with TRBJ2-3; D is ambiguous. Trimming removed 4 bases at V and 1 base at J, with 10 bases between. The CDR3 spans 14 residues. Germline V CDR1 and CDR2: SGHDT, YYEEEE.

The chain carries TRBV5-6 and TRBJ1-6; D is ambiguous. Trimming took 5 bases from V and 0 from J, leaving 12 bases between them. The germline V gene encodes CDR1 SGHDT and CDR2 YYEEEE. The CDR3 runs to 16 residues. Written as DNA, the CDR3 is TGTGCCAGCAGTCTGACACTGAGCTCCTATAATTCACCCCTCCACTTT. Amino acids: CASSLTLSSYNSPLHF. The complete variable domain, with remaining parts taken from reference TRBV5-6 and TRBJ1-6, reads DAGVTQSPTHLIKTRGQQVTLRCSPKSGHDTVSWYQQALGQGPQFIFQYYEEEERQRGNFPDRFSGHQFPNYSSELNVNALLLGDSALYLCASSLTLSSYNSPLHFGNGTRLTVT.

The chain couples TRBV6-5 to TRBJ1-2, with D possibly matching TRBD1 (6 bases). Germline CDR1 and CDR2: MNHEY and SVGAGI. The CDR3 has 12 residues. Trimming stripped 10 bases from V and 2 bases from J, with 11 bases between. This chain's CDR3 is CANRQANYGYTF. Written as DNA, the CDR3 is TGTGCCAACCGACAGGCCAACTATGGCTACACCTTC.

To note about this clone: The same CDR3 can be traced to other DNA sequences in this sample. The chain carries TRBV7-8 and TRBJ2-7; 7 bases line up with TRBD1. CDR1 and CDR2 (germline): SGHVS, FQNEAQ. V lost 3 bases and J lost 0; bases outside the gene matches: 5. The CDR3 totals 15 residues. DNA for the CDR3: TGTGCCAGCAGCTTCCGGGACAGTAGCTCCTACGAGCAGTACTTC. It encodes CASSFRDSSSYEQYF.

The chain couples TRBV7-9 to TRBJ2-2; TRBD1 agrees at 10 bases. V lost 5 bases and J lost 3; bases outside the gene matches: 6. From germline, CDR1 is SEHNR and CDR2 FQNEAQ (reference sequence). The CDR3 covers 16 residues. CDR3: CASSLPGTGDTGELFF. The CDR3 DNA is TGTGCCAGCAGCCTGCCCGGGACAGGGGACACCGGGGAGCTGTTTTTT. Together with reference TRBV7-9 and TRBJ2-2, the CDR3 gives the full variable domain: DTGVSQNPRHKITKRGQNVTFRCDPISEHNRLYWYRQTLGQGPEFLTYFQNEAQLEKSRLLSDRFSAERPKGSFSTLEIQRTEQGDSAMYLCASSLPGTGDTGELFFGEGSRLTVL.

This chain joins TRBV6-5 and TRBJ1-2; the D is unclear. Germline V gene sequence: CDR1 MNHEY, CDR2 SVGAGI. V was cut by 6 bases and J by 4 bases, with 18 bases left in between. The CDR3 has 15 residues. The CDR3 bases are TGTGCCAGCAGCCCCGCCAGTGGAGGCCTCTATGGCTACACCTTC. The encoded protein is CASSPASGGLYGYTF.

This clone was detected only once. The chain joins TRBV20-1 to TRBJ2-3; 7 nucleotides agree with TRBD2. With V trimmed by 3 bases and J by 6 bases, 9 bases remained unmatched. The germline V gene has CDR1 DFQATT and CDR2 SNEGSKA (reference sequence). The CDR3 is 14 residues long. DNA for the CDR3: TGCAGTGCTAGTATCCTTCGGGGGGTGGATACGCAGTATTTT. This translates into CSASILRGVDTQYF.

The chain couples TRBV5-4 to TRBJ2-7, with 8 bases lining up with TRBD1. Germline V gene sequence: CDR1 SGHNT, CDR2 YYREEE (reference sequence). After removal of 4 bases from V and 6 bases from J, the junction contained 6 bases not matched to a gene. This CDR3 is 13 amino acids long. CDR3: CASSLGQVGEQYF. The CDR3 bases are TGTGCCAGCAGCCTGGGACAGGTTGGCGAGCAGTACTTC.

The chain has TRBV6-5 and TRBJ2-2, with D perhaps matching TRBD2 (5 bases). The CDR3 covers 12 residues. Trimming left V 7 bases short and J 5 bases short, with 8 bases between. CDR1 MNHEY and CDR2 SVGAGI come from the germline V gene. CDR3 DNA: TGTGCCAGCACCCGGGGAACCGGGGAGCTGTTTTTT. Translated, it gives CASTRGTGELFF.

V is TRBV10-3 and J is TRBJ1-2, with 7 bases identical to TRBD1. The CDR3 sequence is 13 residues long. Trimming cost V 11 bases and J 1 base; bases outside gene matches: 7. CDR1 is ENHRY and CDR2 is SYGVKD in the germline V gene. The DNA for the CDR3 is TGTGCCGGCGGGGACAGTATTAACTATGGCTACACCTTC. Translation: CAGGDSINYGYTF.

The chain employs TRBV11-2 and TRBJ1-2; TRBD1 is a possible D gene (5 bases). The V gene's germline CDR1 is SGHAT and CDR2 FQNNGV. The V gene lost 4 bases and the J gene lost 3 bases, with 15 bases spanning the gap. This CDR3 contains 15 residues. This CDR3 is CASSSYEGAYYGYTF. In nucleotides, the CDR3 is TGTGCCAGCAGCTCCTACGAAGGGGCCTACTATGGCTACACCTTC.

This clone was observed a single time. The chain recombines TRBV28 with TRBJ2-7; no clear D gene. CDR1 is MDHEN and CDR2 is SYDVKM in the germline V gene. The CDR3 extends over 12 amino acids. Trimming shortened V by 5 bases and J by 2 bases, and 7 bases separated the two germline ends. In nucleotides, the CDR3 is TGTGCCAGCAGTCCCAAGCCCTACGAGCAGTACTTC. This gives the protein CASSPKPYEQYF.

In DNA, the CDR3 is TGCAGTGCTAGTGGACAGGCTAAAAACATTCAGTACTTC. Its translation is CSASGQAKNIQYF. The chain couples TRBV20-1 to TRBJ2-4, with 7 bases lining up with TRBD1. CDR1 is DFQATT and CDR2 is SNEGSKA in the germline V gene (reference sequence). The CDR3 is made up of 13 amino acids. V was pared by 3 bases and J by 4 bases, with 3 bases of the junction left unmatched.